This T cell receptor beta chain appears in the sequencing data of a study of T cell repertoires in cytomegalovirus infection. For the study at large: The public TCR beta signatures pointed to both CMV infection and matching HLA type.

TCRdb reprocessed the reads via MiXCR and lists one record per CDR3 protein. In the table there are 170,000 or so distinct CDR3 sequences, about 18% of which are singletons. A note on this clonotype: Antigen: not known.

Overall study findings and caveats: There were carriers of CMV plus the relevant HLA, and cumulative public TCR beta family frequency identified them. Ex vivo responses were dominated by HLA-C-restricted CMV-specific TCR beta clonotypes.

The sequencing input was CD8+ T cells from PBMCs. The origin of this receptor is a human donor in good health (CMV status not recorded). Some clones in this sample may be carry-over from other donors' samples.

CDR3 in amino acids: CASSWSWNTEAFF. The CDR3 nucleotides are TGCGCCAGCAGCTGGAGCTGGAACACTGAAGCTTTCTTT. This chain uses TRBV5-1 with TRBJ1-1; D unresolved. V lost 3 bases, J lost 1 base, and 7 bases lay in between. CDR3 length: 13 residues. Germline V gene sequence: CDR1 SGHRS, CDR2 YFSETQ.